The T cell receptor (beta chain) described here comes from a study of siplizumab effects on memory and regulatory T cells. General observations from the study: An assignable naive or memory phenotype was lacking in roughly 75-96% of proliferating CD4+ or CD8+ clones.

On this clone: Its antigen is unknown.

Measured with immunoSEQ multiplex PCR; TCRdb has only the in-frame clones, and not every one. The sample shows 70,000 to 95,000 clones, around 97% of them seen only once. There are 14 residues in the CDR3. V was clipped by 5 bases and J by 0 bases, with 5 bases between them. Germline V gives CDR1 SGHTA, CDR2 FQGTGA. The clonotype originates from a human donor in good health. V is TRBV7-3 and J is TRBJ1-6; no reliable D call. Sequenced input: naive CD4+ T cells sorted from blood. CDR3 sequence: CASSRDSYNSPLHF. Written as DNA, the CDR3 is TGTGCCAGCAGCCGGGACTCCTATAATTCACCCCTCCACTTT.